Each of the 13 T cell receptor beta chains below was sequenced from the same sample in a study of cytomegalovirus exposure and HLA in healthy donors. Primers included in the PCR were 60 Vbeta and 13 Jbeta primers. The repertoire was sequenced with immunoSEQ multiplex PCR; TCRdb's copy has only in-frame clones and lacks some. The profile shows tens of thousands of clones, roughly nine tenths of them singletons. Sequenced sample: PBMCs. Source of these receptors: a woman in her thirties in good health and CMV-seropositive.

V and J are TRBV21-1 and TRBJ2-7; whether TRBD2, the table's D call, matches the DNA was not checked. TRBV21-1 is flagged as a pseudogene. The length of the CDR3 is 16 residues. The DNA of the CDR3 is TGTGCCAGCAGCAAAGATAGCGGAATTGCTACAGAGGGGCAGTACTTC. Amino acid sequence: CASSKDSGIATEGQYF.

This rearrangement joins TRBV4-1 to TRBJ2-7; D remains ambiguous. CDR1 is MGHRA and CDR2 is YSYEKL in the germline V gene. The ends were cut back, 4 bases at V and 3 bases at J, with 10 bases in the middle. The CDR3 has 13 amino acids. CDR3 sequence (DNA): TGCGCCAGCAGCCCCCGGTCATACTACGAGCAGTACTTC. Translated: CASSPRSYYEQYF.

The chain carries TRBV19 and TRBJ2-7; D is uncertain. The germline V gene encodes CDR1 LNHDA and CDR2 SQIVND (reference sequence). The CDR3 runs to 11 residues. Trimming took 8 bases from V and 3 from J, leaving 8 bases between them. CDR3 DNA sequence: TGTGCCAGTCGGTCGGGCTACGAGCAGTACTTC. Translation: CASRSGYEQYF.

The chain carries TRBV5-4 and TRBJ2-5; TRBD2 matches at 10 bases. J was trimmed by 2 bases and V by 0 bases; bases with no gene match: 4. The CDR3 covers 16 residues. CDR1 and CDR2 from the germline V gene are SGHNT and YYREEE (reference sequence). The chain's CDR3 is CASSLVLAGVQETQYF. CDR3 coding DNA: TGTGCCAGCAGCTTGGTGCTAGCGGGAGTTCAAGAGACCCAGTACTTC.

This chain links TRBV28 with TRBJ1-5, with D possibly being TRBD1 (5 bases). CDR3 size: 15 residues. Trimming pared 5 bases from V and 0 bases from J, leaving 11 bases between. Germline V CDR1 and CDR2: MDHEN, SYDVKM. CDR3 in amino acids: CASSPRTYSNQPQHF. In DNA form, the CDR3 reads TGTGCCAGCAGTCCCCGGACATATAGCAATCAGCCCCAGCATTTT.

This clone was recorded only once. The chain employs TRBV7-2 and TRBJ2-3; D not certain. The V end lost 4 bases, the J end lost 0 bases, and 11 bases lay between the germline ends. The CDR3 sequence is 15 residues long. From germline, CDR1 is SGHTA and CDR2 FQGNSA. The CDR3: CASSYSSYSTDTQYF. The DNA of the CDR3 is TGTGCCAGCAGCTATAGCAGTTATAGCACAGATACGCAGTATTTT.

The chain joins TRBV11-3 to TRBJ2-3; 14 bases are a match to TRBD2. CDR1 and CDR2 from the germline V gene are SGHNT and YENEEA. The ends lost 5 bases at V and 5 bases at J; junction bases unmatched: 3. The CDR3 sequence is 15 residues long. The CDR3 DNA is TGTGCCAGCAGCATTGGGACTAGCGGGAGAGATACGCAGTATTTT. Protein product: CASSIGTSGRDTQYF.

Here the CDR3 reads CASSLLGTSGRVRSDTQYF. CDR3 in DNA: TGTGCCAGCAGCTTACTTGGGACTAGCGGGAGGGTTCGCTCAGATACGCAGTATTTT. V gene TRBV7-2 combines with J gene TRBJ2-3; 16 bases align to TRBD2. CDR1 is SGHTA and CDR2 is FQGNSA in the germline V gene. V shed 2 bases, J shed 4 bases, and the junction held 9 bases outside the gene matches. There are 19 residues in the CDR3.

The CDR3 DNA reads as TGTGCCAGCAGCCTACCCGGGACTCAGATTTACGAGCAGTACTTC. Translated: CASSLPGTQIYEQYF. V gene TRBV5-4 combines with J gene TRBJ2-5; possibly TRBD2 for D (6 bases). The last part of the DNA fits TRBJ2-7 better; the J call may be wrong. The CDR3 is 15 residues long. In germline, CDR1 is SGHNT, CDR2 YYREEE (reference sequence).

V usage is TRBV30 and J usage is TRBJ1-2, with TRBD1 identical over 7 bases. This CDR3 is 12 amino acids long. The V gene's germline CDR1 is GTSNPN and CDR2 SVGIG (reference sequence). The V and J ends lost 2 bases and 4 bases, in that order; junction bases with no gene match: 1. The CDR3 sequence is CAWSTGAYGYTF. CDR3 coding DNA: TGTGCCTGGAGTACAGGGGCCTATGGCTACACCTTC.

The rearrangement links TRBV25-1 to TRBJ2-2; D not certain. This CDR3 is built from 13 residues. The germline V and J ends were trimmed by 2 bases and 3 bases, with 4 bases remaining between them. Germline V gene lookup returns CDR1 MGHDK and CDR2 SYGVNS. This CDR3 reads CASSEGDTGELFF. CDR3 sequence (DNA): TGTGCCAGCAGTGAAGGAGACACCGGGGAGCTGTTTTTT. Full variable domain (remainder filled in from reference TRBV25-1 and TRBJ2-2): EADIYQTPRYLVIGTGKKITLECSQTMGHDKMYWYQQDPGMELHLIHYSYGVNSTEKGDLSSESTVSRIRTEHFPLTLESARPSHTSQYLCASSEGDTGELFFGEGSRLTVL.

V gene TRBV6-1 combines with J gene TRBJ1-3; weak D call: TRBD1 (5 bases). Trimming removed 3 bases at V and 4 bases at J, with 19 bases between. The CDR3 spans 17 residues. Germline values: CDR1 MNHNS, CDR2 SASEGT. DNA for the CDR3: TGTGCCAGCAGTGACAGAAGGTGGACAAACGAGGGAAACACCATATATTTT. Amino acids: CASSDRRWTNEGNTIYF.

The genes are TRBV13 and TRBJ2-7, with TRBD2 matching 11 bases. Losses at the gene ends were 4 bases for V and 4 bases for J; bases not matched to a gene: 6. The CDR3 sequence is 15 residues long. Germline V lookup: CDR1 PRHDT, CDR2 FYEKMQ (reference sequence). The CDR3 DNA reads as TGTGCCAGCAGCTCTAGCGGGAGGACCAGATACGAGCAGTACTTC. It specifies CASSSSGRTRYEQYF.